The clone carrying this T cell receptor beta chain was counted ten times or more. TCRdb reanalysed the PCR reads using MiXCR and keeps one entry per CDR3 protein. The data show roughly 11,000 distinct CDR3 sequences, with 53% seen just once and approximately 33% held by the top ten. This sample was included in a study of CD4 and CD8 cells across lung adenocarcinoma regions. The patients had localized lung adenocarcinoma, a non-small cell subtype. Trimming removed 3 bases at V and 11 bases at J, with 10 bases between. Germline lookup yields CDR1 WNHNN and CDR2 SYGVQD (reference sequence). CDR3 size: 11 residues.

This receptor was taken from a female donor with lung adenocarcinoma. The CD4 and CD8 labels of this study may be unreliable. The sequenced sample was CD8+ T cells from the center of a lung tumor. The V and J genes are TRBV10-1 and TRBJ2-5, with D tentatively TRBD1 or TRBD2 (5 bases each). This CDR3 reads CASSEREGQYF. The CDR3 coding sequence is TGCGCCAGCAGTGAAAGAGAGGGGCAGTACTTC.